This T cell receptor beta chain was identified during a study of cytomegalovirus exposure and HLA in healthy donors. Study-level points and caveats: The study designated 150 to 200 TCR beta chains cytomegalovirus-associated. Later analysis showed TCR association rates varying by HLA locus, highest for DRB1 and lowest for HLA-C.

This clone was picked up a small number of times. Its antigen remains unknown. The study ran its PCR with 60 Vbeta and 13 Jbeta primers. Method: immunoSEQ multiplex PCR; TCRdb's copy keeps in-frame clones and lacks some. The table records about 120,000 clones, approximately 80% of them present only once. While unrecorded immune exposures were likely, the donors were nominally healthy when sampled. The ends were cut back, 0 bases at V and 5 bases at J, with 8 bases in the middle. Germline assignment: CDR1 SGHRS and CDR2 YFSETQ. The CDR3 has 13 residues. Sequenced material: PBMCs. The gene calls are TRBV5-1 and TRBJ1-1; possibly TRBD1 for D (5 bases). This clonotype was obtained from a female donor in good health and CMV-seronegative. The CDR3 here is CASSLAGSTEAFF. CDR3 sequence (DNA): TGCGCCAGCAGCTTGGCAGGGTCGACTGAAGCTTTCTTT.